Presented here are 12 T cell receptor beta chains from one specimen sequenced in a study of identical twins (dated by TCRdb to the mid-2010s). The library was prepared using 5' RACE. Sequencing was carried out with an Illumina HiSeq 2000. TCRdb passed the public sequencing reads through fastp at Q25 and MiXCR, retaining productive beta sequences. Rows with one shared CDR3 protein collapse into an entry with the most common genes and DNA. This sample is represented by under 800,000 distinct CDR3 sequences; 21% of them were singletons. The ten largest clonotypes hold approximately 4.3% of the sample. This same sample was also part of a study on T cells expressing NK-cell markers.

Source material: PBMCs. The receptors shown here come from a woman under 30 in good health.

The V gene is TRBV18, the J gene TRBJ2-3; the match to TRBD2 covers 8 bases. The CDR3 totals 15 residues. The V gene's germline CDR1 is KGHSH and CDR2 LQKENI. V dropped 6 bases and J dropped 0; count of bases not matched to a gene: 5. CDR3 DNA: TGTGCCAGCTCCATAGCGGGGCCGAGCACAGATACGCAGTATTTT. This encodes CASSIAGPSTDTQYF.

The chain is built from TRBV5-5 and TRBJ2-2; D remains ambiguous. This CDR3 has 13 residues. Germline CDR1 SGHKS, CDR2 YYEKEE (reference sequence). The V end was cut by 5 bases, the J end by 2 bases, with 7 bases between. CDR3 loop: CASRPVNTGELFF. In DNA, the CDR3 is TGTGCCAGCAGACCGGTTAACACCGGGGAGCTGTTTTTT.

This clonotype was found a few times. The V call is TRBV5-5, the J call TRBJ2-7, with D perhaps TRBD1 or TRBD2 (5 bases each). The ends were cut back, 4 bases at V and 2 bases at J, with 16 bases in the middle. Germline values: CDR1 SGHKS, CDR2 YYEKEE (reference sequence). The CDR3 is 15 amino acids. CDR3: CASSLAGTQTYEQYF. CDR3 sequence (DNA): TGTGCCAGCAGCCTAGCCGGGACGCAAACCTACGAGCAGTACTTC.

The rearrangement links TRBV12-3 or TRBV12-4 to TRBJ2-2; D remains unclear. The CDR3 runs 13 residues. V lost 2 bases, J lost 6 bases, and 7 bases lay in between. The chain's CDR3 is CASSLLVAGELFF. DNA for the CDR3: TGTGCCAGCAGTTTATTAGTAGCCGGGGAGCTGTTTTTT.

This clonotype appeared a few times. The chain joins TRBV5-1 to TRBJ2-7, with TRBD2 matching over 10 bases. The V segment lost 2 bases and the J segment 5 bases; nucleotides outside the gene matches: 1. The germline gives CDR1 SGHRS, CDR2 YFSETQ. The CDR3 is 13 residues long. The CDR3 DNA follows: TGCGCCAGCAGCTTAGGGACTAGCGACGAGCAGTACTTC. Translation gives CASSLGTSDEQYF.

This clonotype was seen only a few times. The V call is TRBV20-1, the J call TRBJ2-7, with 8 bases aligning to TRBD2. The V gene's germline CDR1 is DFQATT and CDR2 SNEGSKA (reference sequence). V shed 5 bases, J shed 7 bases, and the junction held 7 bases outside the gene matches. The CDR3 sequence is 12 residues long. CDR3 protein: CSAGTSSVEQYF. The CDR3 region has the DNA TGCAGTGCTGGGACTAGTTCTGTTGAGCAGTACTTC.

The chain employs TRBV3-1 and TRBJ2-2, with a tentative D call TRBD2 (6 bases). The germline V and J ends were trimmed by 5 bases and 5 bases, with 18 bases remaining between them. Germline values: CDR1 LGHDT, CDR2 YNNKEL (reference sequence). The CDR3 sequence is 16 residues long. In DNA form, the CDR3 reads TGTGCCAGCAGCTCTAGAGCGGGCGGAAGAACCGGGGAGCTGTTTTTT. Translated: CASSSRAGGRTGELFF.

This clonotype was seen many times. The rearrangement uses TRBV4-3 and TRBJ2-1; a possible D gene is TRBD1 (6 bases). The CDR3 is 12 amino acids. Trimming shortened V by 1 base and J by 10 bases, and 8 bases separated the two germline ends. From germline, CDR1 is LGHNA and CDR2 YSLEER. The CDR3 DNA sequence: TGCGCCAGCAGCCAAGTCGGGACAGAGCAGTTCTTC. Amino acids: CASSQVGTEQFF.

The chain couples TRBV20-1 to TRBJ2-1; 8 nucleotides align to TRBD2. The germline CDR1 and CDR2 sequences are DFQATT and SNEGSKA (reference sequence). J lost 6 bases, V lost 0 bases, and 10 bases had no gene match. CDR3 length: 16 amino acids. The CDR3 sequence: CSARDSGGRPTNEQFF. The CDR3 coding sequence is TGCAGTGCTAGAGATTCCGGCGGGAGGCCAACCAATGAGCAGTTCTTC.

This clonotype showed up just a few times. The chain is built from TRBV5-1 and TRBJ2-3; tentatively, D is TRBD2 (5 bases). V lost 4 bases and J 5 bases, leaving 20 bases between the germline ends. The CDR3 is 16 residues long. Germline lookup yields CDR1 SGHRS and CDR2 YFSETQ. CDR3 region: CASSPPILLEGDTQYF. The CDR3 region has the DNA TGCGCCAGCAGCCCCCCGATACTCTTAGAGGGAGATACGCAGTATTTT. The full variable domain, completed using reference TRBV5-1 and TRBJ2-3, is KAGVTQTPRYLIKTRGQQVTLSCSPISGHRSVSWYQQTPGQGLQFLFEYFSETQRNKGNFPGRFSGRQFSNSRSEMNVSTLELGDSALYLCASSPPILLEGDTQYFGPGTRLTVL.

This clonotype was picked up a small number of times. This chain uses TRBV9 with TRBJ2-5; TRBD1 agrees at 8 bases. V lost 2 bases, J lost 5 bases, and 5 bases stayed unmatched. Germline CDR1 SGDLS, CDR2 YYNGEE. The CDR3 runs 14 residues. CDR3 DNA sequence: TGTGCCAGCAGCGTCGGACAGGGTTCGGAGACCCAGTACTTC. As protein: CASSVGQGSETQYF.

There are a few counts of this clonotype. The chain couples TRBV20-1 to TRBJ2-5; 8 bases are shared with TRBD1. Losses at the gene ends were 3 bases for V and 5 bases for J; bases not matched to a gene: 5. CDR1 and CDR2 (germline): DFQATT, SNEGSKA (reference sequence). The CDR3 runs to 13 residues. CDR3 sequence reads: CSASSGGLETQYF. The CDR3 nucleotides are TGCAGTGCTAGTTCAGGGGGCCTTGAGACCCAGTACTTC.